This entry features one T cell receptor beta chain sequence. The germline V and J ends were trimmed by 4 bases and 2 bases, with 12 bases remaining between them. The CDR3 contains 14 residues. CDR1 is SGHAT and CDR2 is FQNNGV in the germline V gene. Data came from immunoSEQ multiplex PCR; TCRdb stores just in-frame clones and leaves some out. The data contain about 2 million clones, approximately 95% of them seen just once; the ten biggest clones take up 0.9% to 1.5%. Naive CD8 cells lacked CD45RO and underwent positive selection for CCR7, leaving out terminally differentiated effector memory CD45RA+ cells. There were only Caucasian adults among the donors, and all lived in Nashville, Tennessee. The sample comes from a study of shared clonotypes between healthy human individuals. For the study at large: Three CD4 naive, three CD4 memory, two CD8 naive and one CD8 memory plate were used per donor.

The chain is built from TRBV11-2 and TRBJ2-7, with D unclear. The clonotype was recovered from a man aged 18 to 29 in good health. Sequencing was done on a sample of naive CD8+ T cells sorted from blood. CDR3 DNA sequence: TGTGCCAGCAGCTCCTTTGGACCAACCTACGAGCAGTACTTC. As protein: CASSSFGPTYEQYF.